This T cell receptor beta chain was found in a study of blood T cell repertoires in COVID-19. This CDR3 contains 14 residues. The germline V and J ends were trimmed by 4 bases and 10 bases, with 15 bases remaining between them. Germline values: CDR1 SGDLS, CDR2 YYNGEE. This clone was recorded once. Profiled with immunoSEQ multiplex PCR; TCRdb holds only in-frame clones, not every one. The table includes 160,000 or so clones, about four fifths detected once. Sequencing input: peripheral blood. This sequence originates from a woman aged 60-75 years with COVID-19, enrolled during active disease. The J gene is TRBJ1-6, the V gene TRBV9; no reliable D call. CDR3 coding DNA: TGTGCCAGCAGCCTACGTGGTGAGGAATCACCCCTCCACTTT. The encoded protein is CASSLRGEESPLHF. Looking up the rest from reference TRBV9 and TRBJ1-6 gives the full variable domain: DSGVTQTPKHLITATGQRVTLRCSPRSGDLSVYWYQQSLDQGLQFLIQYYNGEERAKGNILERFSAQQFPDLHSELNLSSLELGDSALYFCASSLRGEESPLHFGNGTRLTVT.